This T cell receptor (beta chain) was found in a study of blood T cell repertoires in COVID-19. Turning to the study itself: PBMCs, B-cell-depleted T cells, or T cells were the source of the cDNA or gDNA that made up the material.

Germline V lookup: CDR1 SQVTM, CDR2 ANQGSEA. The length of the CDR3 is 14 residues. V lost 5 bases to trimming and J lost 4 bases; unmatched junction nucleotides: 7. How the authors handled the data: Scientists estimated how many nucleated cells there were by amplifying reference gene primers. Clones were sequenced by immunoSEQ multiplex PCR, and TCRdb holds only the in-frame ones, with some missing. The V and J calls and the clone size are those of that table, but D and trimming were determined from the DNA. The data show around 28,000 clones, roughly 90% seen once. The chain carries TRBV29-1 and TRBJ1-1; TRBD1 agrees at 10 bases. The sequence was collected from a human donor in a cohort sampled during active COVID-19. Sequencing was carried out using peripheral blood. The CDR3, as DNA: TGCAGCGTTTGGAGGGACAGGGGCTTCACTGAAGCTTTCTTT. It specifies CSVWRDRGFTEAFF.